This passage covers 5 T cell receptor beta chains from one sample sequenced in a study of siplizumab effects on memory and regulatory T cells. Sequencing used immunoSEQ multiplex PCR; TCRdb keeps in-frame clones, though not all of them. The sample has approximately 46,000 clones, nearly 95% seen once. Sequencing was carried out using CD8+ T cells sorted from blood. These receptors were obtained from a human donor in good health.

The V gene is TRBV27, the J gene TRBJ2-7; TRBD1 is a possible D gene (6 bases). Trimming shortened V by 6 bases and J by 5 bases, and 14 bases separated the two germline ends. The germline V gene encodes CDR1 MNHEY and CDR2 SMNVEV (reference sequence). This CDR3 has 13 amino acids. As DNA, the CDR3 is TGTGCCAGCAGGGACAGAATTCTCAACGAGCAGTACTTC. Translating gives CASRDRILNEQYF.

This clone was seen more than once but under ten times. V and J are TRBV28 and TRBJ2-2; 7 bases line up with TRBD2. The ends lost 2 bases at V and 2 bases at J; junction bases unmatched: 2. This CDR3 is 15 amino acids long. CDR1 and CDR2 from the germline V gene are MDHEN and SYDVKM. CDR3 loop: CASSLAGANTGELFF. The CDR3 DNA reads TGTGCCAGCAGTTTAGCGGGAGCCAACACCGGGGAGCTGTTTTTT.

This rearrangement joins TRBV27 to TRBJ2-1; possible D gene TRBD2, 6 bases. The CDR3 runs to 18 residues. Germline CDR1 and CDR2: MNHEY and SMNVEV (reference sequence). The germline V and J ends were trimmed by 4 bases and 2 bases, with 21 bases remaining between them. DNA for the CDR3: TGTGCCAGCAGTTCCACTCATACCGGGGCGGGAACCTACAATGAGCAGTTCTTC. Protein: CASSSTHTGAGTYNEQFF.

The chain is built from TRBV27 and TRBJ1-2; tentatively, D is TRBD1 (5 bases). This CDR3 is 13 amino acids long. Germline CDR1 MNHEY, CDR2 SMNVEV (reference sequence). Deletions cut 8 bases from V and 3 bases from J, with 13 bases between. The CDR3: CASSSRGDYGYTF. The CDR3 DNA reads TGTGCCAGCTCGTCTCGAGGGGACTATGGCTACACCTTC.

CDR3 residues: CASGTRQNSYEQYF. The CDR3 DNA sequence: TGCGCCAGCGGCACAAGACAGAACTCCTACGAGCAGTACTTC. V usage is TRBV4-1 and J usage is TRBJ2-7; D is perhaps TRBD1 (5 bases). In germline, CDR1 is MGHRA, CDR2 YSYEKL. The V end lost 8 bases, the J end lost 0 bases, and 14 bases lay between the germline ends. The CDR3 contains 14 residues.